This is a list of T cell receptor beta chains from one sample in a study of Ad26.COV2.S vaccination and SARS-CoV-2 variants. Clones were sequenced by immunoSEQ multiplex PCR, and TCRdb holds only the in-frame ones, with some missing. The sample consists of 300,000 to 400,000 clones, 92% of them appearing once. This sample comprised peripheral blood, obtained after recovery from COVID-19. These receptors were obtained from a human donor who had recovered from COVID-19. The CDR3 runs from the conserved cysteine through the conserved F or W. The order of the fields is CDR3 length, J gene, V gene, CDR3 protein.

>17|TRBJ1-4|TRBV21-1
CASSNWEPGQGKEKLFF
>16|TRBJ1-3|TRBV5-1
CASRLGGMSSGNTIYF
>16|TRBJ2-3|TRBV7-8
CASSEAGSGGTDTQYF
>13|TRBJ2-3|TRBV2
CASISPTRDTQYF
>12|TRBJ1-1|TRBV6-6
CASKHRGGEAFF
>14|TRBJ2-3|TRBV6-2/TRBV6-3
CASSNRGNSDTQYF
>12|TRBJ1-2|TRBV29-1
CSTEDTHYGYTF
>15|TRBJ2-5|TRBV11-2
CASSLGPSGDTAQYF
>16|TRBJ2-5|TRBV5-6
CASSSTGSGGVETQYF
>14|TRBJ1-1|TRBV19
CASSIGQMNTEAFF
>15|TRBJ2-2|TRBV6-6
CASAPGAARTGELFF
>11|TRBJ1-1|TRBV2
CASRGGTEAFF
>16|TRBJ1-2|TRBV2
CASIPTWTGPNYGYTF
>14|TRBJ1-2|TRBV13
CASSFQGVKIGYTF
>13|TRBJ2-5|TRBV19
CASSIGQVETQYF
>14|TRBJ1-2|TRBV5-4
CASSPSGRTYGYTF
>13|TRBJ1-4|TRBV12-3/TRBV12-4
CASSPRANEKLFF
>14|TRBJ2-1|TRBV9
CASSPRGGGNEQFF
>12|TRBJ1-2|TRBV27
CASSFKGKRYTF
>16|TRBJ2-1|TRBV7-9
CASSLIAGGRHNEQFF